What follows describes a single T cell receptor (beta chain). Its binding antigen is unknown. No per-base quality is available; no much larger clone lies one base away. The data are from a study of CD8 T cells in Susac syndrome (dated by TCRdb to the late 2010s). Background for the entire study: Whether CD8+ T cell activation and differentiation in Susac syndrome was antigen driven was tested using repertoire sequencing. The clonality of the CD8+ T cell repertoire was compared across about a dozen healthy donors, some 14 Susac syndrome patients and around 16 multiple sclerosis patients. Results the study describes overall, beyond this receptor: The number of individuals in the TCR sequencing and HLA analysis was recognized as being relatively small.

The CDR3, cysteine through phenylalanine, is 13 amino acids long. Only the CDR3 DNA stays, 39 bases, in frame from base 1. A distance of 6 bases separates the germline ends of V and J, which lose 0 bases and 1 base respectively. The germline V gene (reference sequence) sets CDR1 to DFQATT and CDR2 to SNEGSKA. RNA was extracted using the RNeasy kit, and roughly 0.45 to 1 microgram was reverse transcribed with random hexamers. The immunoSEQ multiplex PCR assay, covering 54 Vbeta and 13 Jbeta segments, was used to amplify TCR beta CDR3 regions. PCR amplification bias was corrected using a synthetic template baseline for primer optimization and computational correction. Turning to the authors' computational methods: Reads were annotated to V, D and J genes according to IMGT and were analyzed with immunoSEQ Analyzer, with only productive sequences retained. Clonality was computed as one minus Shannon entropy normalized by log2 of the number of productive unique sequences. For each patient and control, public and private clones were evaluated among the 100 most prevalent clones. A clone was defined as Susac-specific if it was absent from the healthy and MS cohorts, from 950 to 1,300 published viral clones and from other ImmuneACCESS disease sequences. Using fastp trimming at Q25 and MiXCR clonotype assembly, TCRdb reanalyzed the public sequencing data and kept in-frame beta chains. Entries are consolidated by CDR3 protein sequence, retaining the most common genes and DNA. These V and J calls are TCRdb output, not the study's own analysis. The sample table records 25,000 to 30,000 distinct CDR3 sequences; about 93% of these occur just once. About 0.27% of the sample rests with the top ten.

Peripheral blood CD8+ and CD4+ T cells from healthy donors, Susac syndrome patients and multiple sclerosis patients were profiled by high-throughput TCR beta sequencing. Healthy donors were included as age- and sex-matched controls. Bulk CD8+ and CD4+ T cells were purified by magnetic negative isolation, whereas CD8+ TEMRA cells were enriched by FACS. Blood was collected in EDTA tubes and processed within 24 hours, with PBMCs isolated through density gradient centrifugation. PBMCs destined for TCR sequencing were cryopreserved in liquid nitrogen and later thawed in a 37 °C water bath. The sorted or isolated CD4+, CD8+ and CD8+ TEMRA cells had a purity of 90% or higher.

The material sequenced was CD8+ T cells from PBMCs. This TCR came from a human donor in good health. The sequence joins TRBV20-1 to TRBJ1-1; no D gene call is confident. The nucleotide sequence reads as follows: TGCAGTGCTAGAGACTGGGAGAACACTGAAGCTTTCTTT. Protein translation: CSARDWENTEAFF.